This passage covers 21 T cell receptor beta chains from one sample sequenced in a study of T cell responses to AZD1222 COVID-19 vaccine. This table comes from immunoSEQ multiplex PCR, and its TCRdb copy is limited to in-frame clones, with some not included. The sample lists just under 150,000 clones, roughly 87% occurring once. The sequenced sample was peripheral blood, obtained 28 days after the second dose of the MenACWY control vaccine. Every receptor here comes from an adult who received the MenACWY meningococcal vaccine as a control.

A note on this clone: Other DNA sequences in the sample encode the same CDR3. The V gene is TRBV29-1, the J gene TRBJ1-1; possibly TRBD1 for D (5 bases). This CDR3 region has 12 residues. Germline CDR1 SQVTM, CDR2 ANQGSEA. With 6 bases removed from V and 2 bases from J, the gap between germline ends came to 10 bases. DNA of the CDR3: TGCAGCGTGGGACGGGCTAACACTGAAGCTTTCTTT. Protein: CSVGRANTEAFF.

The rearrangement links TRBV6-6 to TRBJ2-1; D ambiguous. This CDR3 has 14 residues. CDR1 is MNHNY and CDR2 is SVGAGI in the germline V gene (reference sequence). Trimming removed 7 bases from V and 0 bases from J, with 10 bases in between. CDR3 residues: CASKGENSYNEQFF. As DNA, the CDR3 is TGTGCCAGCAAGGGCGAGAACTCCTACAATGAGCAGTTCTTC.

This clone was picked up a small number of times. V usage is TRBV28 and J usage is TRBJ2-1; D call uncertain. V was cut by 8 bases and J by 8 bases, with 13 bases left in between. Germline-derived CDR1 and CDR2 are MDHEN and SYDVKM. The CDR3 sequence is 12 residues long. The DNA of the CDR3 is TGTGCCAGCGGCGGACGTAGGGATGAGCAGTTCTTC. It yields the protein CASGGRRDEQFF. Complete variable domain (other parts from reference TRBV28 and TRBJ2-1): DVKVTQSSRYLVKRTGEKVFLECVQDMDHENMFWYRQDPGLGLRLIYFSYDVKMKEKGDIPEGYSVSREKKERFSLILESASTNQTSMYLCASGGRRDEQFFGPGTRLTVL.

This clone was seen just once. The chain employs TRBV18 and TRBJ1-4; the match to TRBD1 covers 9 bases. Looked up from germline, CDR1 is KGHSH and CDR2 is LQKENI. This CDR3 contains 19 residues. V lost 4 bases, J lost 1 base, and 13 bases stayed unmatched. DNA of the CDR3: TGTGCCAGCTCACTGGGACAGGGAGCCCGCGGGCTAACTAATGAAAAACTGTTTTTT. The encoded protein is CASSLGQGARGLTNEKLFF.

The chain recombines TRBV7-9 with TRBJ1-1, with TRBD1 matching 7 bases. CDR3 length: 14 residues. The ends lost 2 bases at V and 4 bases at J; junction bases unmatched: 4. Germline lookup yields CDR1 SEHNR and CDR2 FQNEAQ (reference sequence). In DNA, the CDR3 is TGTGCCAGCAGCTTAATACAGGGGAGCACTGAAGCTTTCTTT. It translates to CASSLIQGSTEAFF.

The CDR3 spells CASSKQGLNTEAFF. DNA for the CDR3: TGTGCCAGCAGCAAACAGGGGTTGAACACTGAAGCTTTCTTT. The rearrangement uses TRBV5-4 and TRBJ1-1, with 7 bases identical to TRBD1. The CDR3 runs 14 residues. The V segment lost 4 bases and the J segment 0 bases; nucleotides outside the gene matches: 3. Germline V gene sequence: CDR1 SGHNT, CDR2 YYREEE (reference sequence).

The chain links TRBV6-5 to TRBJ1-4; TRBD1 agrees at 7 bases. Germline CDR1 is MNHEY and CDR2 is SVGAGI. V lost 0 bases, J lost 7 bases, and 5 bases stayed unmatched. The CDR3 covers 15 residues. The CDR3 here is CASSYSNRGGEKLFF. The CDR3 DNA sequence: TGTGCCAGCAGTTACTCGAACAGGGGTGGTGAAAAACTGTTTTTT.

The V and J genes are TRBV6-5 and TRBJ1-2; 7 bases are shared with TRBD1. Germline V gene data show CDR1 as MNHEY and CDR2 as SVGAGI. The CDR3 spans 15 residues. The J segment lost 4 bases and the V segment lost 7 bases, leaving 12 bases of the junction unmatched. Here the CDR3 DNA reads TGTGCCAGCACCCAATCCGACAGGGTCGGCTATGGCTACACCTTC. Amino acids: CASTQSDRVGYGYTF.

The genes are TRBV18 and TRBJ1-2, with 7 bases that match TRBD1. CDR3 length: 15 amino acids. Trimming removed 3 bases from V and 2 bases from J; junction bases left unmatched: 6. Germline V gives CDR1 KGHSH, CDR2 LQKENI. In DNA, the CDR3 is TGTGCCAGCTCACCTGAAGCGACAGGGAACTATGGCTACACCTTC. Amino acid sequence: CASSPEATGNYGYTF.

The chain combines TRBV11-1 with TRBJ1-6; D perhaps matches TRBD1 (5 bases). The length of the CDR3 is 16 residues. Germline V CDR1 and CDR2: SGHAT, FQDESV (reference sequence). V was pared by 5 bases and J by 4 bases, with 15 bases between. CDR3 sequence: CASSTTGGAYNSPLHF. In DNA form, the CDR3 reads TGTGCCAGCAGCACGACGGGGGGAGCTTATAATTCACCCCTCCACTTT.

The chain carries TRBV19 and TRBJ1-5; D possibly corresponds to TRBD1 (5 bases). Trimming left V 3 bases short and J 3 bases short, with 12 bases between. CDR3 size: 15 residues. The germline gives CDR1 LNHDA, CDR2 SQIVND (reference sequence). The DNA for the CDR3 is TGTGCCAGTAGTATGTCTTGGGGCGACAATCAGCCCCAGCATTTT. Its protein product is CASSMSWGDNQPQHF.

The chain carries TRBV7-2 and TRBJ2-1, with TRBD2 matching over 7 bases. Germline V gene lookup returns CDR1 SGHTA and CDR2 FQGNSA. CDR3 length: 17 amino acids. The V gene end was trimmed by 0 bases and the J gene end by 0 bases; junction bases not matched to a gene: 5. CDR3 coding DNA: TGTGCCAGCAGCTTAGCGTGGGGCGGGGGCTCCTACAATGAGCAGTTCTTC. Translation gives CASSLAWGGGSYNEQFF.

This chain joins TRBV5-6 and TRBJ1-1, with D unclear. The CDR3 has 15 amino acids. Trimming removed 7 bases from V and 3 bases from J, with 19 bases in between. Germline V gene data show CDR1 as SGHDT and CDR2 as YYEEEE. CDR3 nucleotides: TGTGCCAGCCTCTTCTCTCGGGGATACTACACTGAAGCTTTCTTT. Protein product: CASLFSRGYYTEAFF.

CDR3 sequence (DNA): TGTGCCAGCAGTTCCTCTGGGGGCACGGACACCATATATTTT. It translates to CASSSSGGTDTIYF. J is TRBJ1-3 and V is TRBV6-5, with D possibly TRBD1 on 6 matching bases. The length of the CDR3 is 14 residues. V was pared by 4 bases and J by 8 bases, with 15 bases between. CDR1 and CDR2 (germline): MNHEY, SVGAGI.

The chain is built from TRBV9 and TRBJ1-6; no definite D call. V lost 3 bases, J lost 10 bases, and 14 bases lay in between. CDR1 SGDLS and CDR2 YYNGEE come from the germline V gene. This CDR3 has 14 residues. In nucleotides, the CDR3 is TGTGCCAGCAGCGGCGGAGGGCTTCGGTCACCCCTCCACTTT. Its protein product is CASSGGGLRSPLHF.

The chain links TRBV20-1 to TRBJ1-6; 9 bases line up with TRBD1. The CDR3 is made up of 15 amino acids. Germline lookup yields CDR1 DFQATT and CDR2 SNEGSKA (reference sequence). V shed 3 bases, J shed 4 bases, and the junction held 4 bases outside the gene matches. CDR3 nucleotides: TGCAGTGCTAGTCTCGGGACAGGGTATAATTCACCCCTCCACTTT. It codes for CSASLGTGYNSPLHF.

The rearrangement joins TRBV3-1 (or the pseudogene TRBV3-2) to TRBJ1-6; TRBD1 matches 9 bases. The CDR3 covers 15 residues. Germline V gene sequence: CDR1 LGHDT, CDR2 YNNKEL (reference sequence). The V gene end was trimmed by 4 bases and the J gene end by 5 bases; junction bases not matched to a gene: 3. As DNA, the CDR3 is TGTGCCAGCAGCCCCCGGGACAGGGATAATTCACCCCTCCACTTT. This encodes CASSPRDRDNSPLHF.

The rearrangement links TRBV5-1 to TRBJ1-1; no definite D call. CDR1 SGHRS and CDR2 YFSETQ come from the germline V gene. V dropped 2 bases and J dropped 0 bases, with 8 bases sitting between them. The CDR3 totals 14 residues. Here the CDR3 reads CASSFEQLNTEAFF. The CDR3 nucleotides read TGCGCCAGCAGCTTCGAACAGCTGAACACTGAAGCTTTCTTT.

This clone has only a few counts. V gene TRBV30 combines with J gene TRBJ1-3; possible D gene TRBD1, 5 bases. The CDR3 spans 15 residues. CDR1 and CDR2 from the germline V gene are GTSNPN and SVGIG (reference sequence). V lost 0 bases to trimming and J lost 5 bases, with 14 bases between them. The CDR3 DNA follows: TGTGCCTGGAGTGTGGCCGGGGGTGGGAGAAACACCATATATTTT. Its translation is CAWSVAGGGRNTIYF.

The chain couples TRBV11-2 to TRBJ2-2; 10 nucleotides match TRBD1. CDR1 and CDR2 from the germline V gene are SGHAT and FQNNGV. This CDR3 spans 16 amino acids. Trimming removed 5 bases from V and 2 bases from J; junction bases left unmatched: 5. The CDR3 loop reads CASSPGQGPNTGELFF. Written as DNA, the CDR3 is TGTGCCAGCAGCCCGGGACAGGGGCCTAACACCGGGGAGCTGTTTTTT.

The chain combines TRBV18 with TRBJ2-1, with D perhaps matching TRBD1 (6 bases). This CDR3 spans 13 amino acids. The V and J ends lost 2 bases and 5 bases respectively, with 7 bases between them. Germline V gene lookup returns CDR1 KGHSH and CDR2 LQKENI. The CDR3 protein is CASSPRTDNEQFF. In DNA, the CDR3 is TGTGCCAGCTCACCAAGGACAGACAATGAGCAGTTCTTC.